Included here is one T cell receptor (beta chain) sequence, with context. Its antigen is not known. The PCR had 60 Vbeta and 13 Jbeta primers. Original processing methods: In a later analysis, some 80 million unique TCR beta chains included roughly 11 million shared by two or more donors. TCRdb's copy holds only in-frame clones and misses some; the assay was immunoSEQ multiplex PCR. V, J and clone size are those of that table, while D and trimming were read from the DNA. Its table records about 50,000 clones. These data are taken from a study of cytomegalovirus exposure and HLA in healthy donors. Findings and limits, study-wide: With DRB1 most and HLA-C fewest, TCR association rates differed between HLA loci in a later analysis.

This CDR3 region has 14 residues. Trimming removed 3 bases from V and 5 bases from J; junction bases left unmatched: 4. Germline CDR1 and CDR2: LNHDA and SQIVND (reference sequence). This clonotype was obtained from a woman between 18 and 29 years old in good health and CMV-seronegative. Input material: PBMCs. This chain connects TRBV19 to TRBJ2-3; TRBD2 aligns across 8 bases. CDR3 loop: CASSIGTRRDTQYF. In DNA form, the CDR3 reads TGTGCCAGTAGTATCGGGACTAGGAGAGATACGCAGTATTTT.